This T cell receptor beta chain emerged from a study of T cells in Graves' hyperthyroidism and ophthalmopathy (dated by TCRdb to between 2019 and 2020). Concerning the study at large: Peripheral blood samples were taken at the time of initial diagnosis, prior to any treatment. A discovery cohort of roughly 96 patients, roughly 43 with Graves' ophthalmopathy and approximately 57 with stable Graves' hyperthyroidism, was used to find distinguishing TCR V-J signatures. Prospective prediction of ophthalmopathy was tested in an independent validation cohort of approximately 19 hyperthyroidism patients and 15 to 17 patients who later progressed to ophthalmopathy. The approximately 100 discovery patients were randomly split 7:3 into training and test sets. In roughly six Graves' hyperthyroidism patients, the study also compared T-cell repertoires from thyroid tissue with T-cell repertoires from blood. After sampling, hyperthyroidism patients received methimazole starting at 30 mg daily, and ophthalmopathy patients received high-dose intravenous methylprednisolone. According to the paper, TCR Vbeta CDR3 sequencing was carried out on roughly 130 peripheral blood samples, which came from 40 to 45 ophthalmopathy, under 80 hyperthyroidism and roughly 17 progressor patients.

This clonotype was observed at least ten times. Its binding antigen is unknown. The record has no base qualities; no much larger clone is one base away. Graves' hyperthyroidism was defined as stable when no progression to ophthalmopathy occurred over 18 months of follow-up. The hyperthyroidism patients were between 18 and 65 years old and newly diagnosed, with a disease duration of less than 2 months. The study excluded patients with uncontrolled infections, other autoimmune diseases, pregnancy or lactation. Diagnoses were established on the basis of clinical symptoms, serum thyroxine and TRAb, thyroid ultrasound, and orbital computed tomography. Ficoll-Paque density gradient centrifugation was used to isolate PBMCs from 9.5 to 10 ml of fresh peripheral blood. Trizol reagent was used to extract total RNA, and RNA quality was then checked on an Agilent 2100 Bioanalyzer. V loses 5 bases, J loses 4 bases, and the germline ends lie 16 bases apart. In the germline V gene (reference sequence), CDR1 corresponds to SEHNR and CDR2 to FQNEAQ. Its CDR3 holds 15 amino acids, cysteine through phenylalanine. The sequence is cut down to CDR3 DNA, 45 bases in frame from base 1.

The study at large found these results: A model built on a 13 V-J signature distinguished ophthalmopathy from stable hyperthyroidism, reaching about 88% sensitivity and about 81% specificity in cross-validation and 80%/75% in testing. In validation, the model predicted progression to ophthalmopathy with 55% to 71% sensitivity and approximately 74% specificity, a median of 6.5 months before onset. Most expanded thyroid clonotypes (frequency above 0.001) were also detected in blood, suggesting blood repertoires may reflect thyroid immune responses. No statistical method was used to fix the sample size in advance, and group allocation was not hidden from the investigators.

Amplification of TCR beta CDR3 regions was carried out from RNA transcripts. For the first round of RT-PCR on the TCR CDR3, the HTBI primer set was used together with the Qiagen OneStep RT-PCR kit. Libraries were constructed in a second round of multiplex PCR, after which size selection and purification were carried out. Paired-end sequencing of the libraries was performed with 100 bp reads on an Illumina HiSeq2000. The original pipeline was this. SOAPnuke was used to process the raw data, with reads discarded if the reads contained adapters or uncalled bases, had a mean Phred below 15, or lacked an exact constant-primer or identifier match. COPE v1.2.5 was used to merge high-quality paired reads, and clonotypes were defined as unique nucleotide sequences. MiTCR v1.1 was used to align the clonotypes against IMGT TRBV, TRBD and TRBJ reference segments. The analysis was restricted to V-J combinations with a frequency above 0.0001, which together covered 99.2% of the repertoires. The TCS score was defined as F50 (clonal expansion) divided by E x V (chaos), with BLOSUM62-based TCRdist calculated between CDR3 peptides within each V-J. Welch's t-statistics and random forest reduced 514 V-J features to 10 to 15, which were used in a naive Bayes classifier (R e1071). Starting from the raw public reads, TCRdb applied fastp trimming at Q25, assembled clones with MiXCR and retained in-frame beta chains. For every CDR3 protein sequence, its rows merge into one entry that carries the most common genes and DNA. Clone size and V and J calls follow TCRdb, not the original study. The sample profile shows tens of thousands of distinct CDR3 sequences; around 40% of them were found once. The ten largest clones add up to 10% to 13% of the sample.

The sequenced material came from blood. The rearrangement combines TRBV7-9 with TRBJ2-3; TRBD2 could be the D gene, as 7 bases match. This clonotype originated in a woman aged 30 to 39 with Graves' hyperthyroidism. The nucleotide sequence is TGTGCCAGCAGCCCCGCCCCGGGGGGCCCAGATACGCAGTATTTT. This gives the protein CASSPAPGGPDTQYF.